These 28 T cell receptor beta chains share one sample of origin, sequenced in a study of blood T cell repertoires in COVID-19. Sequenced by immunoSEQ multiplex PCR; TCRdb stores in-frame clones only, minus some. The data contain about 50,000 clones, around 90% of them seen just once; the ten biggest clones take up around 6.5%. Sequencing was done on a sample of peripheral blood. The receptors derive from a man aged 45 to 65 with active COVID-19.

V usage is TRBV5-1 and J usage is TRBJ2-5, with 7 bases aligning to TRBD1. The ends lost 4 bases at V and 0 bases at J; junction bases unmatched: 3. The length of the CDR3 is 14 residues. Germline V gives CDR1 SGHRS, CDR2 YFSETQ. Here the CDR3 reads CASSPGTDQETQYF. DNA for the CDR3: TGCGCCAGCAGCCCCGGGACAGACCAAGAGACCCAGTACTTC.

The genes are TRBV2 and TRBJ1-4, with no clear D. The germline V and J ends were trimmed by 8 bases and 5 bases, with 12 bases remaining between them. The CDR3 length is 13 residues. CDR1 and CDR2 from the germline V gene are SNHLY and FYNNEI. CDR3 sequence reads: CASGRDRNEKLFF. CDR3 nucleotide sequence: TGTGCCAGCGGGAGGGATCGAAATGAAAAACTGTTTTTT.

The chain recombines TRBV27 with TRBJ2-2, with TRBD1 matching over 8 bases. Looked up from germline, CDR1 is MNHEY and CDR2 is SMNVEV (reference sequence). V lost 5 bases and J lost 6; bases outside the gene matches: 11. The CDR3 contains 16 residues. The CDR3: CASSQKYRGRPGELFF. CDR3 bases: TGTGCCAGCAGTCAAAAATACAGGGGGAGGCCCGGGGAGCTGTTTTTT.

This chain connects TRBV7-9 to TRBJ1-1; D might be TRBD1 (6 bases). The germline V gene has CDR1 SEHNR and CDR2 FQNEAQ (reference sequence). There are 14 residues in the CDR3. V was shortened by 3 bases and J by 6 bases, with 14 bases between the two germline ends. CDR3 nucleotides: TGTGCCAGCAGCTTTGATCAGGGGAGACCTGAAGCTTTCTTT. It encodes CASSFDQGRPEAFF.

The J gene is TRBJ1-2, the V gene TRBV27, with 8 bases fitting TRBD1. Germline values: CDR1 MNHEY, CDR2 SMNVEV (reference sequence). CDR3 length equals 13 residues. After removal of 5 bases from V and 8 bases from J, the junction contained 7 bases not matched to a gene. The CDR3 is CASSPDRGRGYTF. In nucleotides, the CDR3 is TGTGCCAGCAGTCCCGACAGGGGCAGGGGCTACACCTTC.

The chain has TRBV5-1 and TRBJ1-4; a weak D match, TRBD1 (5 bases). Germline V gene data show CDR1 as SGHRS and CDR2 as YFSETQ. This CDR3 spans 15 amino acids. Deletions cut 3 bases from V and 0 bases from J, with 9 bases between. The CDR3 sequence is CASSYGGATNEKLFF. The CDR3 region has the DNA TGCGCCAGCAGCTATGGGGGGGCAACTAATGAAAAACTGTTTTTT.

The rearrangement joins TRBV2 to TRBJ2-7; D ambiguous. Trimming removed 5 bases at V and 0 bases at J, with 14 bases between. The CDR3 is 15 residues long. Germline loops: CDR1 SNHLY, CDR2 FYNNEI. The DNA of the CDR3 is TGTGCCAGCAGTAAGACTCTAACAAGCTCCTACGAGCAGTACTTC. This sequence encodes CASSKTLTSSYEQYF.

This chain uses TRBV6-5 with TRBJ2-7; 10 bases agree with TRBD1. The CDR3 contains 15 residues. CDR1 and CDR2 from the germline V gene are MNHEY and SVGAGI. V lost 2 bases to trimming and J lost 4 bases; unmatched junction nucleotides: 5. The CDR3 nucleotides are TGTGCCAGCAGTTACCGGGACAGGGGTGTTTACGAGCAGTACTTC. Translated, it gives CASSYRDRGVYEQYF.

V and J are TRBV7-8 and TRBJ1-5; no clear D gene. Germline values: CDR1 SGHVS, CDR2 FQNEAQ. The CDR3 is 19 residues long. The V end lost 2 bases, the J end lost 0 bases, and 20 bases lay between the germline ends. The CDR3 DNA reads TGTGCCAGCAGCTTATCCGGGGTGGGGATTTTCATTAGCAATCAGCCCCAGCATTTT. It codes for CASSLSGVGIFISNQPQHF.

The chain carries TRBV25-1 and TRBJ2-7; 8 nucleotides match TRBD2. V lost 6 bases to trimming and J lost 3 bases; unmatched junction nucleotides: 7. The CDR3 spans 14 residues. Germline V gives CDR1 MGHDK, CDR2 SYGVNS. The CDR3 DNA reads TGTGCCAGCAGCCTACTAGCGGACGACTACGAGCAGTACTTC. Protein product: CASSLLADDYEQYF.

This clone was counted once. The rearrangement uses TRBV14 and TRBJ2-5; maybe TRBD1 (5 bases). Germline CDR1 SGHDN, CDR2 FVKESK. This CDR3 has 12 amino acids. Trimming took off 3 bases at V and 5 bases at J, with 7 bases between the two ends. The CDR3 sequence: CASSHRVETQYF. DNA for the CDR3: TGTGCCAGCAGCCACAGGGTCGAGACCCAGTACTTC.

This rearrangement joins TRBV9 to TRBJ2-5, with a weak D call TRBD2 (5 bases). The CDR3 loop spans 15 amino acids. V lost 4 bases and J 5 bases, leaving 18 bases between the germline ends. Germline loops: CDR1 SGDLS, CDR2 YYNGEE. The CDR3 DNA follows: TGTGCCAGCAGCCCTTCTATTTATCCGGGGGAGACCCAGTACTTC. This sequence encodes CASSPSIYPGETQYF. Full variable domain (remainder filled in from reference TRBV9 and TRBJ2-5): DSGVTQTPKHLITATGQRVTLRCSPRSGDLSVYWYQQSLDQGLQFLIQYYNGEERAKGNILERFSAQQFPDLHSELNLSSLELGDSALYFCASSPSIYPGETQYFGPGTRLLVL.

This chain links TRBV11-2 with TRBJ1-3; tentatively, D is TRBD1 (5 bases). The CDR3 runs to 15 residues. From germline, CDR1 is SGHAT and CDR2 FQNNGV. Trimming shortened V by 5 bases and J by 3 bases, and 14 bases separated the two germline ends. The CDR3 is CASSPVGGIGNTIYF. DNA of the CDR3: TGTGCCAGCAGCCCGGTCGGGGGAATTGGAAACACCATATATTTT.

The CDR3 DNA follows: TGTGCCAGTAGTACGGGACAGATGGGCAATCAGCCCCAGCATTTT. Its protein product is CASSTGQMGNQPQHF. The rearrangement links TRBV19 to TRBJ1-5, with 7 bases lining up with TRBD1. J lost 2 bases, V lost 4 bases, and 5 bases had no gene match. Germline assignment: CDR1 LNHDA and CDR2 SQIVND (reference sequence). The CDR3 spans 15 residues.

The J gene is TRBJ2-5, the V gene TRBV3-1 (or the pseudogene TRBV3-2); possibly TRBD1 for D (6 bases). V was cut by 4 bases and J by 3 bases, with 15 bases left in between. The germline gives CDR1 LGHDT, CDR2 YNNKEL (reference sequence). The CDR3 runs 15 residues. CDR3 sequence reads: CASSPIHYREETQYF. The CDR3 DNA follows: TGTGCCAGCAGCCCAATACATTACAGGGAAGAGACCCAGTACTTC.

This clone was seen more than once but under ten times. The chain couples TRBV4-1 to TRBJ2-1; TRBD2 matches 10 bases. J gave up 9 bases and V 1 base, and 6 bases lay outside the gene matches. CDR1 is MGHRA and CDR2 is YSYEKL in the germline V gene. The length of the CDR3 is 15 residues. CDR3: CASSQGLAGVSEQFF. CDR3 coding DNA: TGCGCCAGCAGCCAAGGCCTAGCGGGAGTTAGTGAGCAGTTCTTC.

This clone was seen only once. The chain couples TRBV10-3 to TRBJ1-6, with D tentatively TRBD1 (6 bases). The CDR3 has 14 amino acids. Per germline, CDR1 ENHRY and CDR2 SYGVKD. Trimming left V 2 bases short and J 7 bases short, with 9 bases between. The chain's CDR3 is CAISEGQKNSPLHF. As DNA, the CDR3 is TGTGCCATCAGTGAGGGACAGAAAAATTCACCCCTCCACTTT.

This clone was recorded a few times. This chain connects TRBV6-6 to TRBJ1-3, with D hard to call. The CDR3 extends over 14 amino acids. Trimming took 0 bases from V and 7 from J, leaving 10 bases between them. Germline CDR1 is MNHNY and CDR2 is SVGAGI (reference sequence). In DNA, the CDR3 is TGTGCCAGCAGTTACTCCCCCCAGAGGAACACCATATATTTT. This translates into CASSYSPQRNTIYF.

This clone came up once. V is TRBV9 and J is TRBJ2-3; 9 nucleotides line up with TRBD1. Germline V lookup: CDR1 SGDLS, CDR2 YYNGEE. J lost 3 bases, V lost 3 bases, and 11 bases had no gene match. This CDR3 region has 17 residues. The CDR3 spells CASSASTGGGRTDTQYF. The DNA of the CDR3 is TGTGCCAGCAGCGCCTCTACAGGGGGCGGGAGAACAGATACGCAGTATTTT.

CDR3 in amino acids: CASSVVAVADTQYF. DNA for the CDR3: TGTGCCAGCAGCGTAGTCGCGGTGGCAGATACGCAGTATTTT. The chain combines TRBV9 with TRBJ2-3; no firm D call. Germline values: CDR1 SGDLS, CDR2 YYNGEE. The CDR3 has 14 amino acids. V dropped 0 bases and J dropped 4 bases, with 9 bases sitting between them.

This clone was detected only once. The chain recombines TRBV6-6 with TRBJ1-5, with a weak D call TRBD1 (5 bases). The CDR3 loop spans 15 amino acids. CDR1 is MNHNY and CDR2 is SVGAGI in the germline V gene (reference sequence). Trimming removed 5 bases at V and 6 bases at J, with 17 bases between. Here the CDR3 DNA reads TGTGCCAGCAGTCTGGGGAGGGGAAGGAGTCAGCCCCAGCATTTT. It is translated as CASSLGRGRSQPQHF.

The chain links TRBV3-1 (or the pseudogene TRBV3-2) to TRBJ2-4, with 9 bases fitting TRBD1. This CDR3 has 15 residues. V dropped 3 bases and J dropped 3; count of bases not matched to a gene: 3. CDR1 LGHDT and CDR2 YNNKEL come from the germline V gene (reference sequence). CDR3 amino acids: CASSHGTGYKNIQYF. The DNA of the CDR3 is TGTGCCAGCAGCCACGGGACAGGGTACAAAAACATTCAGTACTTC.

The chain recombines TRBV12-3 or TRBV12-4 with TRBJ2-7; tentatively, D is TRBD2 (7 bases). There are 13 residues in the CDR3. V lost 6 bases to trimming and J lost 2 bases, with 11 bases between them. Here the CDR3 reads CASSRGGPYEQYF. DNA for the CDR3: TGTGCCAGCAGCCGCGGGGGCCCCTACGAGCAGTACTTC.

The chain joins TRBV6-6 to TRBJ2-6; 10 bases match TRBD2. With 6 bases clipped from V and 2 bases from J, the junction kept 7 bases outside the gene matches. The CDR3 spans 17 residues. Germline assignment: CDR1 MNHNY and CDR2 SVGAGI (reference sequence). The CDR3 protein is CASRRLAGKTGANVLTF. The CDR3 nucleotides read TGTGCCAGCAGGCGACTAGCGGGTAAAACTGGGGCCAACGTCCTGACTTTC.

The chain combines TRBV5-1 with TRBJ2-7; D may be TRBD2 (6 bases). Germline CDR1 reads SGHRS; CDR2 reads YFSETQ. Trimming took 0 bases from V and 2 from J, leaving 9 bases between them. CDR3 size: 14 residues. The chain's CDR3 is CASSLDSGPYEQYF. The DNA of the CDR3 is TGCGCCAGCAGCTTGGATAGCGGACCCTACGAGCAGTACTTC.

This chain connects TRBV5-6 to TRBJ2-2; TRBD2 aligns across 16 bases. The CDR3 sequence is 18 residues long. V was pared by 3 bases and J by 0 bases, with 2 bases of the junction left unmatched. Germline loops: CDR1 SGHDT, CDR2 YYEEEE. The chain's CDR3 is CASSSGTSGRANTGELFF. The CDR3 nucleotides read TGTGCCAGCAGCTCGGGGACTAGCGGGAGGGCGAACACCGGGGAGCTGTTTTTT.

The V call is TRBV6-5, the J call TRBJ2-2; possible D gene TRBD1, 6 bases. Deletions cut 6 bases from V and 1 base from J, with 9 bases between. CDR3 length: 14 residues. Germline assignment: CDR1 MNHEY and CDR2 SVGAGI. The CDR3 region is CASRGAGNTGELFF. CDR3 coding DNA: TGTGCCAGCAGGGGGGCCGGGAACACCGGGGAGCTGTTTTTT.

The V and J genes are TRBV6-5 and TRBJ1-6, with a tentative D call TRBD1 (6 bases). This CDR3 is 15 amino acids long. V was clipped by 2 bases and J by 5 bases, with 10 bases between them. The germline CDR1 and CDR2 sequences are MNHEY and SVGAGI. The CDR3 coding sequence is TGTGCCAGCAGTTACAATTCAGGGGATAATTCACCCCTCCACTTT. This codes for CASSYNSGDNSPLHF.